This T cell receptor beta chain came from a study of cytomegalovirus exposure and HLA in healthy donors. At the level of the study: Earlier sequencing of around 190 million T cells yielded roughly 100 million unique TCR beta sequences. HLA-typed donors were the source of about 85 million unique TCRs held in an early data release.

Primers: 60 Vbeta forward and 13 Jbeta reverse. Data came from immunoSEQ multiplex PCR; TCRdb stores just in-frame clones and leaves some out. This sample's table has around 75,000 clones. CDR1 is GTSNPN, CDR2 SVGIG, per germline (reference sequence). The CDR3 extends over 14 amino acids. V shed 5 bases and J 8 bases; nucleotides not matched to a gene: 14. The chain uses TRBV30 and TRBJ1-1, with 7 positions matching TRBD1. Sequenced sample: PBMCs. The TCR comes from a man in his fifties in good health and CMV-seropositive. CDR3 DNA: TGTGCCTGGCGGGACAGAGCTATTCGACCAGAAGCTTTCTTT. The encoded protein is CAWRDRAIRPEAFF.